The 14 T cell receptor beta chains below all came from one sample that was sequenced in a study of shared clonotypes between healthy human individuals. Assay: immunoSEQ multiplex PCR; the TCRdb copy retains only in-frame clones and omits some. The sample lists roughly 2.6 million clones, more than 80% occurring once. Sequencing was performed on naive CD4+ T cells sorted from blood. The subset here: CD45RA+ positively selected. The receptor set was obtained from a man aged 18 to 30 in good health.

This sequence joins TRBV6-1 and TRBJ1-5; D remains ambiguous. Germline V CDR1 and CDR2: MNHNS, SASEGT. This CDR3 has 17 residues. Trimming stripped 1 base from V and 0 bases from J, with 13 bases between. The DNA of the CDR3 is TGTGCCAGCAGTGAAGGTGGCGGAGCTTATAGCAATCAGCCCCAGCATTTT. Translating it yields CASSEGGGAYSNQPQHF.

The V and J genes are TRBV19 and TRBJ1-3; D not certain. This CDR3 is 15 amino acids long. V dropped 3 bases and J dropped 4 bases, with 13 bases sitting between them. Germline V gene data show CDR1 as LNHDA and CDR2 as SQIVND (reference sequence). In DNA, the CDR3 is TGTGCCAGTAGTATTGGGCCCTCCCCGGGAAACACCATATATTTT. Translation gives CASSIGPSPGNTIYF.

J is TRBJ2-2 and V is TRBV5-1; no reliable D call. The CDR3 runs to 13 residues. V lost 7 bases, J lost 0 bases, and 7 bases lay in between. Germline V gives CDR1 SGHRS, CDR2 YFSETQ. This CDR3 is CASGEANTGELFF. CDR3 nucleotide sequence: TGCGCCAGCGGAGAAGCGAACACCGGGGAGCTGTTTTTT.

This clone was observed once. The chain joins TRBV5-6 to TRBJ2-5, with D tentatively TRBD1 or TRBD2 (5 bases each). CDR3 size: 14 residues. Germline V gene data show CDR1 as SGHDT and CDR2 as YYEEEE. V was pared by 2 bases and J by 3 bases, with 11 bases between. CDR3 in DNA: TGTGCCAGCAGCTTCCTTGGGGGTGAAGAGACCCAGTACTTC. Translation gives CASSFLGGEETQYF.

V and J are TRBV5-6 and TRBJ1-5; TRBD1 aligns across 8 bases. Trimming cost V 2 bases and J 7 bases; bases outside gene matches: 8. The CDR3 has 15 amino acids. Looked up from germline, CDR1 is SGHDT and CDR2 is YYEEEE. In nucleotides, the CDR3 is TGTGCCAGCAGCTTATACGGGACAGGATTCCAGCCCCAGCATTTT. This translates into CASSLYGTGFQPQHF.

The chain employs TRBV18 and TRBJ2-3; no firm D call. CDR1 and CDR2 (germline): KGHSH, LQKENI. Trimming took 0 bases from V and 3 from J, leaving 7 bases between them. This CDR3 contains 14 residues. CDR3 in amino acids: CASSPPEQTDTQYF. The CDR3 coding sequence is TGTGCCAGCTCACCACCGGAGCAGACAGATACGCAGTATTTT. The whole variable domain, filled in from reference TRBV18 and TRBJ2-3, reads NAGVMQNPRHLVRRRGQEARLRCSPMKGHSHVYWYRQLPEEGLKFMVYLQKENIIDESGMPKERFSAEFPKEGPSILRIQQVVRGDSAAYFCASSPPEQTDTQYFGPGTRLTVL.

The chain carries TRBV28 and TRBJ2-3, with 7 nucleotides matching TRBD1. CDR3 length: 16 amino acids. Trimming at V came to 5 bases and at J to 4 bases, leaving 12 bases not matched to a gene. Germline CDR1 and CDR2: MDHEN and SYDVKM. The DNA for the CDR3 is TGTGCCAGCAGTCCGGTGACAGGGATGGGCGCAGATACGCAGTATTTT. This codes for CASSPVTGMGADTQYF.

CDR3 DNA sequence: TGTGCCAGTAGAACGGGGACTAGCGGGAGTGAGACCCAGTACTTC. Its translation is CASRTGTSGSETQYF. This chain joins TRBV19 and TRBJ2-5; TRBD2 matches at 14 bases. CDR3 length: 15 amino acids. Trimming took 6 bases from V and 5 from J; bases not matched to a gene: 5. CDR1 is LNHDA and CDR2 is SQIVND in the germline V gene (reference sequence).

The chain is built from TRBV30 and TRBJ1-1; D gene ambiguous. Between the trimmed V and J ends, which lost 4 bases and 5 bases, there was a span of 11 bases. From germline, CDR1 is GTSNPN and CDR2 SVGIG (reference sequence). CDR3 size: 12 residues. The CDR3 protein is CAWIIGKTEAFF. The DNA for the CDR3 is TGTGCCTGGATTATCGGGAAAACTGAAGCTTTCTTT.

Only a few counts were recorded for this clone. The V call is TRBV30, the J call TRBJ1-3; D not resolved. CDR1 and CDR2 from the germline V gene are GTSNPN and SVGIG (reference sequence). Trimming removed 0 bases at V and 15 bases at J, with 18 bases between. This CDR3 has 13 residues. CDR3 loop: CAWSVSRQVSQYF. CDR3 bases: TGTGCCTGGAGTGTATCGCGGCAGGTATCCCAATATTTT. The whole variable domain, remainder taken from reference TRBV30 and TRBJ1-3, is SQTIHQWPATLVQPVGSPLSLECTVEGTSNPNLYWYRQAAGRGLQLLFYSVGIGQISSEVPQNLSASRPQDRQFILSSKKLLLSDSGFYLCAWSVSRQVSQYFGEGSWLTVV.

This sequence joins TRBV11-2 and TRBJ2-5; no reliable D call. Near its end, the DNA agrees better with TRBJ2-7, so the J call may be wrong. CDR1 and CDR2 (germline): SGHAT, FQNNGV. The CDR3 is 15 residues long. The CDR3 nucleotides are TGTGCCAGCAGTAGAGACGGAGTTAATTTCTACGAGCAGTACTTC. It is translated as CASSRDGVNFYEQYF.

The chain links TRBV28 to TRBJ2-1; 9 bases are shared with TRBD2. After removal of 7 bases from V and 15 bases from J, the junction contained 16 bases not matched to a gene. The CDR3 contains 14 residues. Germline V gene lookup returns CDR1 MDHEN and CDR2 SYDVKM. CDR3: CASTPGRGGVILFF. Here the CDR3 DNA reads TGTGCCAGCACTCCAGGGCGCGGGGGGGTGATATTGTTCTTC. Drawing the rest from reference TRBV28 and TRBJ2-1, the complete variable domain is DVKVTQSSRYLVKRTGEKVFLECVQDMDHENMFWYRQDPGLGLRLIYFSYDVKMKEKGDIPEGYSVSREKKERFSLILESASTNQTSMYLCASTPGRGGVILFFGPGTRLTVL.

V is TRBV6-5 and J is TRBJ2-3; D unresolved. Germline CDR1 and CDR2: MNHEY and SVGAGI. The CDR3 is made up of 11 amino acids. V was cut by 8 bases and J by 3 bases, with 6 bases left in between. The CDR3 DNA follows: TGTGCCAGCGGTCTGACAGATACGCAGTATTTT. This encodes CASGLTDTQYF.

This clone was seen a single time. The chain is built from TRBV4-1 and TRBJ1-2, with 7 bases lining up with TRBD1. Germline V gene data show CDR1 as MGHRA and CDR2 as YSYEKL. Losses at the gene ends were 1 base for V and 3 bases for J; bases not matched to a gene: 5. The CDR3 contains 15 residues. The chain's CDR3 is CASSQGTGVYYGYTF. The CDR3 DNA follows: TGCGCCAGCAGCCAAGGAACAGGGGTCTACTATGGCTACACCTTC.